This is a list of T cell receptor beta chains from one sample in a study of Ad26.COV2.S vaccination and SARS-CoV-2 variants. Method: immunoSEQ multiplex PCR; TCRdb's copy keeps in-frame clones and lacks some. The sample shows hundreds of thousands of clones, around 89% of them seen only once. The sample consisted of peripheral blood, taken in a trial of Ad26.COV2.S vaccine versus placebo. These receptors were collected from a person between 18 and 60 years old who received the Ad26.COV2.S COVID-19 vaccine or a placebo. Each CDR3 is given with its conserved first and last residue. Fields, in order: CDR3 length, D gene, J gene, V gene, clone size, CDR3 DNA, CDR3 protein. The D gene is left open where the match is weak. The listing skips clone size in some rows; elsewhere it reads once, few, many or a size class.

length: 15
D: TRBD2
J: TRBJ2-7
V: TRBV4-1
size: -
DNA: TGCGCCAGCAGCAAACTAGCGGGGGATATCCACGAGCAGTACTTC
CDR3: CASSKLAGDIHEQYF

length: 14
D: -
J: TRBJ2-7
V: TRBV27
size: -
DNA: TGTGCCAGCAGTCCCACGGAAAGCTCCTACGAGCAGTACTTC
CDR3: CASSPTESSYEQYF

length: 13
D: -
J: TRBJ2-2
V: TRBV19
size: once
DNA: TGTGCCAGTAGTTCGACAGGTCCCGGGGAGCTGTTTTTT
CDR3: CASSSTGPGELFF

length: 15
D: -
J: TRBJ1-5
V: TRBV2
size: -
DNA: TGTGCCAGCAGTAGGAACCGGGACATCAATCAGCCCCAGCATTTT
CDR3: CASSRNRDINQPQHF

length: 16
D: -
J: TRBJ1-2
V: TRBV5-6
size: once
DNA: TGTGCCAGCAGCTTGGAGGGGTTTTCACTTAACTATGGCTACACCTTC
CDR3: CASSLEGFSLNYGYTF

length: 16
D: -
J: TRBJ2-7
V: TRBV10-2
size: -
DNA: TGCGCCAGCAGTGAGTGGGGACCTGGGACCTCCTACGAGCAGTACTTC
CDR3: CASSEWGPGTSYEQYF

length: 17
D: -
J: TRBJ1-3
V: TRBV6-2/TRBV6-3
size: -
DNA: TGTGCCAGCAGCAAGACCGGCCCAGGTGGCTTTGGAAACACCATATATTTT
CDR3: CASSKTGPGGFGNTIYF

length: 15
D: TRBD2
J: TRBJ2-7
V: TRBV5-1
size: -
DNA: TGCGCCAGCAGCTTGGCTAGCGGGGACCTCTACGAGCAGTACTTC
CDR3: CASSLASGDLYEQYF

length: 16
D: -
J: TRBJ2-7
V: TRBV5-1
size: -
DNA: TGCGCCAGCAGCTTGGAACCCGGGGGCAAGTCCTACGAGCAGTACTTC
CDR3: CASSLEPGGKSYEQYF

length: 15
D: -
J: TRBJ1-5
V: TRBV19
size: -
DNA: TGTGCCAGTAGTACCCACAGTGGGAGCAATCAGCCCCAGCATTTT
CDR3: CASSTHSGSNQPQHF

length: 15
D: -
J: TRBJ2-3
V: TRBV4-1
size: few
DNA: TGCGCCAGCAGCCAAGGTCATATCAGCACAGATACGCAGTATTTT
CDR3: CASSQGHISTDTQYF

length: 11
D: -
J: TRBJ1-1
V: TRBV20-1
size: -
DNA: TGCAGTGCTAAGGGGCATACTGAAGCTTTCTTT
CDR3: CSAKGHTEAFF

length: 16
D: TRBD1
J: TRBJ1-3
V: TRBV27
size: -
DNA: TGTGCCAGCAGCAAGACAGGGGGCTACTCTGGAAACACCATATATTTT
CDR3: CASSKTGGYSGNTIYF

length: 15
D: -
J: TRBJ2-5
V: TRBV19
size: -
DNA: TGTGCCAGTAGTATGTTGGGCCAGTACCAAGAGACCCAGTACTTC
CDR3: CASSMLGQYQETQYF

length: 18
D: -
J: TRBJ2-2
V: TRBV5-1
size: -
DNA: TGCGCCAGCAGCTTGGCCTGGTCCCTCGCCGTGGGACCCGGGGAGCTGTTTTTT
CDR3: CASSLAWSLAVGPGELFF

length: 16
D: TRBD1
J: TRBJ2-2
V: TRBV5-1
size: -
DNA: TGCGCCAGCAGCTTACAGGGGGCGCGTGACACCGGGGAGCTGTTTTTT
CDR3: CASSLQGARDTGELFF

length: 13
D: -
J: TRBJ1-1
V: TRBV7-2
size: once
DNA: TGTGCCAGCAGCCATCCAACAGGAAAGGAAGCTTTCTTT
CDR3: CASSHPTGKEAFF

length: 15
D: TRBD1
J: TRBJ2-1
V: TRBV7-9
size: -
DNA: TGTGCCAGCAGCCGGACAGGGGTCTCCTACAATGAGCAGTTCTTC
CDR3: CASSRTGVSYNEQFF